The present entry profiles one T cell receptor beta chain with its context. The CDR3 has 13 amino acids. V was clipped by 4 bases and J by 8 bases, with 14 bases between them. The sample comes from a study of blood T cell repertoires in COVID-19. Study-wide background: There were acute and convalescent COVID-19 samples, and they came from the United States, Italy and Spain. From T cells, B-cell-depleted T cells, or PBMCs came the material, which was cDNA or gDNA.

Per the study methods: Reference gene primer amplification gave estimated nucleated cell counts. Data came from immunoSEQ multiplex PCR; TCRdb stores just in-frame clones and leaves some out. From that table come the V and J calls and clone size; the DNA was used to work out D and trimming. The sample holds around 250,000 clones, around 87% seen once. This clonotype was sampled from a woman aged 70-85 years with active or convalescent COVID-19. Sequencing input: peripheral blood. This chain connects TRBV12-3 or TRBV12-4 to TRBJ1-2; D is undetermined. Here the CDR3 reads CASSSERDKGYTF. The CDR3 DNA reads as TGTGCCAGCAGTTCCGAGAGGGATAAGGGCTACACCTTC.